These 14 T cell receptor beta chains came from one sample sequenced in a study of OX40 agonist ivuxolimab in advanced cancers. TCRdb's copy holds only in-frame clones and misses some; the assay was immunoSEQ multiplex PCR. This table has about 68,000 clones, roughly 85% appearing once. The material sequenced was CD4+ or CD8+ T cells sorted from blood, taken in a trial of the OX40 agonist ivuxolimab. These receptors originate from an adult with an advanced solid tumor such as melanoma, head and neck, liver or kidney cancer.

The rearrangement uses TRBV4-1 and TRBJ2-3; 7 bases fit TRBD1. In germline, CDR1 is MGHRA, CDR2 YSYEKL. This CDR3 comprises 17 residues. V shed 1 base, J shed 0 bases, and the junction held 7 bases outside the gene matches. This chain's CDR3 is CASSQAPGQRSTDTQYF. In nucleotides, the CDR3 is TGCGCCAGCAGCCAAGCCCCGGGACAGAGAAGCACAGATACGCAGTATTTT.

The chain couples TRBV2 to TRBJ2-1; 8 bases line up with TRBD1. The CDR3 covers 14 residues. Trimming removed 4 bases from V and 1 base from J; junction bases left unmatched: 0. Germline V gene data show CDR1 as SNHLY and CDR2 as FYNNEI. The CDR3, as DNA: TGTGCCAGCAGTGGGGACAGGTCCTACAATGAGCAGTTCTTC. Protein: CASSGDRSYNEQFF.

The chain has TRBV9 and TRBJ2-7; D possibly corresponds to TRBD1 (6 bases). This CDR3 spans 13 amino acids. Germline CDR1 SGDLS, CDR2 YYNGEE. The V end was cut by 4 bases, the J end by 6 bases, with 14 bases between. The CDR3 spells CASSQGTNCEQYV. The CDR3 bases are TGTGCCAGCAGCCAAGGGACAAACTGCGAGCAGTACGTC.

The rearrangement joins TRBV7-9 to TRBJ2-2; D ambiguous. The CDR3 runs 12 residues. Trimming took 3 bases from V and 4 from J, leaving 3 bases between them. CDR1 and CDR2 (germline): SEHNR, FQNEAQ (reference sequence). The chain's CDR3 is CASSFITGELFF. The CDR3 DNA sequence: TGTGCCAGCAGCTTTATCACCGGGGAGCTGTTTTTT.

V is TRBV2 and J is TRBJ1-2; possible D gene TRBD1, 6 bases. Germline loops: CDR1 SNHLY, CDR2 FYNNEI. The CDR3 is 15 residues long. The ends were cut back, 6 bases at V and 2 bases at J, with 16 bases in the middle. CDR3 amino acids: CASSAEGGANYGYTF. The CDR3, as DNA: TGTGCCAGCAGCGCCGAAGGGGGGGCGAACTATGGCTACACCTTC.

The chain links TRBV5-5 to TRBJ2-7; D remains ambiguous. Germline lookup yields CDR1 SGHKS and CDR2 YYEKEE (reference sequence). The CDR3 covers 15 residues. V was shortened by 0 bases and J by 2 bases, with 12 bases between the two germline ends. The chain's CDR3 is CASSLVLGSAYEQYV. CDR3 nucleotides: TGTGCCAGCAGCTTGGTCTTGGGAAGTGCCTACGAGCAGTACGTC.

V is TRBV4-2 and J is TRBJ2-3; 8 bases map to TRBD2. The CDR3 is 17 amino acids. CDR1 is LGHNA, CDR2 YNFKEQ, per germline. V lost 0 bases, J lost 4 bases, and 9 bases stayed unmatched. The CDR3 loop reads CASSQDFKRETPDTQYF. DNA for the CDR3: TGTGCCAGCAGCCAAGATTTCAAGCGGGAGACACCAGATACGCAGTATTTT.

The V gene is TRBV5-1, the J gene TRBJ1-1; D call uncertain. Germline assignment: CDR1 SGHRS and CDR2 YFSETQ. V was shortened by 0 bases and J by 8 bases, with 8 bases between the two germline ends. The CDR3 runs 12 residues. CDR3 sequence: CASSLDSVEAFF. The CDR3 nucleotides read TGCGCCAGCAGCTTGGATTCGGTCGAAGCTTTCTTT.

V is TRBV19 and J is TRBJ2-2; unclear D gene. CDR1 is LNHDA, CDR2 SQIVND, per germline (reference sequence). Trimming removed 1 base from V and 4 bases from J, with 10 bases in between. The CDR3 sequence is 15 residues long. CDR3 in amino acids: CASSIGGRTTGELFF. The CDR3 nucleotides read TGTGCCAGTAGTATAGGGGGTAGAACCACCGGGGAGCTGTTTTTT. Variable domain in full (rest from reference TRBV19 and TRBJ2-2): DGGITQSPKYLFRKEGQNVTLSCEQNLNHDAMYWYRQDPGQGLRLIYYSQIVNDFQKGDIAEGYSVSREKKESFPLTVTSAQKNPTAFYLCASSIGGRTTGELFFGEGSRLTVL.

The chain uses TRBV30 and TRBJ2-1, with D unresolved. The germline V and J ends were trimmed by 3 bases and 4 bases, with 10 bases remaining between them. This CDR3 spans 13 amino acids. Germline CDR1 reads GTSNPN; CDR2 reads SVGIG (reference sequence). The CDR3 DNA reads as TGTGCCTGGAGCCGCGGAGTATACAATGAGCAGTTCTTC. Protein sequence: CAWSRGVYNEQFF. The entire variable domain, with the rest obtained from reference TRBV30 and TRBJ2-1, is as follows: SQTIHQWPATLVQPVGSPLSLECTVEGTSNPNLYWYRQAAGRGLQLLFYSVGIGQISSEVPQNLSASRPQDRQFILSSKKLLLSDSGFYLCAWSRGVYNEQFFGPGTRLTVL.

The chain carries TRBV6-4 and TRBJ2-1; 11 bases are shared with TRBD1. The CDR3 length is 15 residues. Germline CDR1 is MRHNA and CDR2 is SNTAGT. J lost 7 bases, V lost 4 bases, and 6 bases had no gene match. The chain's CDR3 is CASSARDRGMNEQFF. The CDR3 DNA reads TGTGCCAGCAGTGCACGGGACAGGGGGATGAATGAGCAGTTCTTC.

The gene calls are TRBV5-1 and TRBJ1-1, with 7 bases matching TRBD1. V shed 2 bases, J shed 5 bases, and the junction held 3 bases outside the gene matches. The CDR3 extends over 13 amino acids. Germline loops: CDR1 SGHRS, CDR2 YFSETQ. In DNA form, the CDR3 reads TGCGCCAGCAGCTTTTCACAGGGGACTGAAGCTTTCTTT. The encoded protein is CASSFSQGTEAFF.

This rearrangement joins TRBV5-1 to TRBJ2-1; D gene uncertain. Germline V CDR1 and CDR2: SGHRS, YFSETQ. V was clipped by 0 bases and J by 4 bases, with 14 bases between them. The CDR3 is 16 residues long. In DNA, the CDR3 is TGCGCCAGCAGCTTGGGCCCACGGCCCGAATACAATGAGCAGTTCTTC. This sequence encodes CASSLGPRPEYNEQFF. The full variable domain, rest sourced from reference TRBV5-1 and TRBJ2-1, is KAGVTQTPRYLIKTRGQQVTLSCSPISGHRSVSWYQQTPGQGLQFLFEYFSETQRNKGNFPGRFSGRQFSNSRSEMNVSTLELGDSALYLCASSLGPRPEYNEQFFGPGTRLTVL.

This clone appeared a few times. The chain has TRBV5-1 and TRBJ2-2, with D maybe TRBD2 (7 bases). CDR3 length equals 14 residues. The ends were cut back, 7 bases at V and 3 bases at J, with 13 bases in the middle. Germline CDR1 and CDR2: SGHRS and YFSETQ. CDR3 in DNA: TGCGCCAGCGGAGGGGGGGCGGACACCGGGGAGCTGTTTTTT. Translated: CASGGGADTGELFF.